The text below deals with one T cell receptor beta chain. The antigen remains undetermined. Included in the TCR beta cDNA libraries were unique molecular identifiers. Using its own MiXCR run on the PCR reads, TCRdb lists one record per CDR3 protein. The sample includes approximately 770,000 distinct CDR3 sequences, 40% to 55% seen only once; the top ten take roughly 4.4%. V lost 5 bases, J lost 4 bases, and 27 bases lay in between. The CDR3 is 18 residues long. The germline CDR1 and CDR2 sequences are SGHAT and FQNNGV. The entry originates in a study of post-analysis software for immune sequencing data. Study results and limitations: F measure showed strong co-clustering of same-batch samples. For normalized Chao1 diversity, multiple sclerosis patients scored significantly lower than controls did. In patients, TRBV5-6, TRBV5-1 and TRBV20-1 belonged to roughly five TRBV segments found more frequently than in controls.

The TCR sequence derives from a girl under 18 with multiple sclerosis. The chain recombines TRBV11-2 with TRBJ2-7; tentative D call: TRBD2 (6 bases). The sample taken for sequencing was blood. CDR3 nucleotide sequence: TGTGCCAGCAGCGCGACACGGGACTTAGGGTCGGGCGGGTACGAGCAGTACTTC. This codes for CASSATRDLGSGGYEQYF.